Shown below are 10 T cell receptor beta chains from a single sample sequenced in a study of blood T cell repertoires in COVID-19. The data were produced by immunoSEQ multiplex PCR, yet TCRdb's version contains in-frame clones alone and is incomplete. The sample records about 230,000 clones, less than 90% being singletons. The specimen sequenced was peripheral blood. These receptors all come from a woman in her sixties or seventies with active or convalescent COVID-19.

The chain has TRBV28 and TRBJ1-4; possible D gene TRBD1, 5 bases. Trimming took 5 bases from V and 5 from J, leaving 15 bases between them. Germline CDR1 reads MDHEN; CDR2 reads SYDVKM. The length of the CDR3 is 15 residues. The CDR3 sequence is CASSLGWGGNEKLFF. For the CDR3, the DNA is TGTGCCAGCAGTCTTGGGTGGGGGGGGAATGAAAAACTGTTTTTT.

The genes are TRBV6-2 or TRBV6-3 and TRBJ2-1; TRBD2 is a possible D gene (6 bases). Looked up from germline, CDR1 is MNHEY and CDR2 is SVGEGT. V lost 10 bases and J 10 bases, leaving 23 bases between the germline ends. There are 14 residues in the CDR3. The CDR3 coding sequence is TGTGCCACCATCCCAGCGGAGGGGAGAGGAGAGCAGTTCTTC. Its translation: CATIPAEGRGEQFF.

This clone was picked up a small number of times. J is TRBJ1-3 and V is TRBV10-1; D is unclear. The ends were cut back, 5 bases at V and 0 bases at J, with 5 bases in the middle. The CDR3 sequence is 13 residues long. CDR1 and CDR2 from the germline V gene are WNHNN and SYGVQD (reference sequence). The CDR3 nucleotides are TGCGCCAGCAGTACCAGCTCTGGAAACACCATATATTTT. Amino acid sequence: CASSTSSGNTIYF.

The CDR3 DNA reads as TGTGCCAGCAGCTTAGATCGGTCATACAGGGACGGTTACGAGCAGTACTTC. This sequence encodes CASSLDRSYRDGYEQYF. The rearrangement links TRBV11-2 to TRBJ2-7; weak D call: TRBD1 (6 bases). The CDR3 contains 17 residues. The germline gives CDR1 SGHAT, CDR2 FQNNGV. Deletions cut 0 bases from V and 4 bases from J, with 19 bases between.

J is TRBJ2-7 and V is TRBV7-2; 9 bases align to TRBD1. Germline V gene sequence: CDR1 SGHTA, CDR2 FQGNSA. The CDR3 consists of 14 residues. V lost 1 base and J lost 5; bases outside the gene matches: 3. DNA for the CDR3: TGTGCCAGCAGCTTAGACAGGGGGCTTCACGAGCAGTACTTC. Residues: CASSLDRGLHEQYF.

This chain connects TRBV3-1 (or the pseudogene TRBV3-2) to TRBJ2-5; 12 nucleotides agree with TRBD2. There are 15 residues in the CDR3. The germline V gene encodes CDR1 LGHDT and CDR2 YNNKEL (reference sequence). V lost 4 bases, J lost 2 bases, and 2 bases stayed unmatched. The DNA for the CDR3 is TGTGCCAGCAGCCTGCTAGCGGGAGGGCAAGAGACCCAGTACTTC. Protein sequence: CASSLLAGGQETQYF.

The V and J genes are TRBV10-2 and TRBJ1-1; D gene uncertain. This CDR3 has 12 residues. Trimming stripped 5 bases from V and 4 bases from J, with 8 bases between. Germline loops: CDR1 WSHSY, CDR2 SAAADI. CDR3 in amino acids: CASSPGGTEAFF. In DNA form, the CDR3 reads TGCGCCAGCAGTCCCGGAGGCACTGAAGCTTTCTTT.

CDR3 in DNA: TGTGCCAGCAGATGGGACACCTACAGCACAGATACGCAGTATTTT. Its protein is CASRWDTYSTDTQYF. V and J are TRBV6-6 and TRBJ2-3; D may be TRBD1 (6 bases). V lost 6 bases to trimming and J lost 0 bases, with 13 bases between them. This CDR3 is 15 amino acids long. The germline V gene has CDR1 MNHNY and CDR2 SVGAGI (reference sequence).

V and J are TRBV11-2 and TRBJ2-1; 7 bases agree with TRBD2. J lost 4 bases, V lost 0 bases, and 6 bases had no gene match. There are 16 residues in the CDR3. Germline CDR1 is SGHAT and CDR2 is FQNNGV. The CDR3, as DNA: TGTGCCAGCAGCTTAGATCTGGGCGGGGGTTACAATGAGCAGTTCTTC. It translates to CASSLDLGGGYNEQFF.

The rearrangement links TRBV6-2 or TRBV6-3 to TRBJ1-2, with no clear D. The CDR3 length is 12 residues. Trimming removed 4 bases at V and 4 bases at J, with 7 bases between. Germline CDR1 MNHEY, CDR2 SVGEGT. CDR3 loop: CASSWQRYGYTF. Written as DNA, the CDR3 is TGTGCCAGCAGTTGGCAGCGCTATGGCTACACCTTC.